The 30 T cell receptor beta chains below were found in one sample sequenced in a study of CD8 T cells in ankylosing spondylitis. MiXCR, applied by TCRdb to the 5' RACE reads, yields one record per CDR3 protein. The sample has tens of thousands of distinct CDR3 sequences; 9% are singletons. Findings of the study overall: Characteristic, it appeared, of ankylosing spondylitis blood was a TCR beta motif of about eight highly homologous variants.

Their target antigens are unknown. What was sequenced was blood, either unsorted or a sorted T cell fraction (not recorded which). These receptors were obtained from a male donor with ankylosing spondylitis.

This clonotype was counted at least ten times. J is TRBJ2-7 and V is TRBV5-5, with D possibly TRBD1 on 5 matching bases. Germline V gene lookup returns CDR1 SGHKS and CDR2 YYEKEE (reference sequence). The CDR3 runs 16 residues. The V gene lost 3 bases and the J gene lost 3 bases, with 19 bases spanning the gap. Here the CDR3 DNA reads TGTGCCAGCAGCTCCTACCAGGGTGAAGTGGGCTACGAGCAGTACGTC. Translated, it gives CASSSYQGEVGYEQYV.

The table lists this clonotype with many counts. Because the CDR3's place on the DNA is in doubt, the DNA is left out and the CDR3 is given as listed by TCRdb. The V and J genes are TRBV29-1 and TRBJ1-1; TRBD1 is taken as the D call from the table, unchecked against the DNA. Germline assignment: CDR1 SQVTM and CDR2 ANQGSEA. 11 amino acids form the CDR3, both terminal residues included. CDR3 loop: CSTDFGTGTFF.

V and J are TRBV20-1 and TRBJ2-7; maybe TRBD2 (6 bases). This CDR3 has 15 residues. Trimming cost V 0 bases and J 3 bases, with 15 bases left between them. Germline values: CDR1 DFQATT, CDR2 SNEGSKA (reference sequence). The CDR3 here is CSARDQGGTIYEQYF. The DNA of the CDR3 is TGCAGTGCTAGAGATCAAGGCGGGACCATCTACGAGCAGTACTTC.

This clonotype was observed many times. This chain joins TRBV11-2 and TRBJ2-3; the D is unclear. The CDR3 covers 17 residues. CDR1 SGHAT and CDR2 FQNNGV come from the germline V gene. Trimming left V 0 bases short and J 3 bases short, with 16 bases between. CDR3: CASSLDPSLIGTDTQYF. Here the CDR3 DNA reads TGTGCCAGCAGCTTAGATCCCTCTCTTATTGGGACAGATACGCAGTATTTT.

This clonotype was seen many times. This chain uses TRBV4-1 with TRBJ1-5; D unresolved. This CDR3 spans 15 amino acids. Per the germline V gene, CDR1 is MGHRA and CDR2 is YSYEKL. V was cut by 1 base and J by 0 bases, with 7 bases left in between. CDR3 coding DNA: TGCGCCAGCAGCCAAGTTCTCGGTAGCAATCAGCCCCAGCATTTT. Amino acids: CASSQVLGSNQPQHF.

This clonotype was counted many times. The genes are TRBV28 and TRBJ1-2; 9 bases agree with TRBD1. This CDR3 is built from 15 residues. The trim removed 5 bases at V and 3 bases at J, leaving 7 bases unmatched. The germline V gene has CDR1 MDHEN and CDR2 SYDVKM. Written as DNA, the CDR3 is TGTGCCAGCAGTCCGCCGGGACAGGGAGACTATGGCTACACCTTC. It encodes CASSPPGQGDYGYTF.

This clonotype showed up just a few times. The rearrangement joins TRBV27 to TRBJ2-1; D might be TRBD2 (6 bases). Trimming removed 3 bases at V and 7 bases at J, with 16 bases between. Per the germline V gene, CDR1 is MNHEY and CDR2 is SMNVEV (reference sequence). The CDR3 is 15 amino acids. The CDR3 here is CASSLGTPKLNEQFF. CDR3 coding DNA: TGTGCCAGCAGTTTGGGGACTCCCAAGTTGAATGAGCAGTTCTTC.

The chain combines TRBV21-1 with TRBJ1-1. TRBV21-1 is assigned pseudogene status. CDR3 length: 11 residues. CDR3 sequence: CASSKVSEAFF. The CDR3 DNA reads as TGTGCCAGCAGCAAAGTATCCGAAGCTTTCTTT.

Within the sample, this clonotype is medium-sized (0.01 to 0.1%). CDR3 nucleotide sequence: TGTGCCAGCTCACCAGGCCGGTCCTACGAGCAGTACGTC. Translating gives CASSPGRSYEQYV. The chain employs TRBV18 and TRBJ2-7; D is unclear. V lost 2 bases and J 1 base, leaving 6 bases between the germline ends. The CDR3 loop spans 13 amino acids. The V gene's germline CDR1 is KGHSH and CDR2 LQKENI.

This clonotype appeared a few times. The chain is built from TRBV14 and TRBJ2-1; D unresolved. Germline values: CDR1 SGHDN, CDR2 FVKESK. The V end lost 1 base, the J end lost 6 bases, and 10 bases lay between the germline ends. This CDR3 has 14 residues. The CDR3 here is CASSQVGLLNEQFF. DNA of the CDR3: TGTGCCAGCAGCCAAGTTGGGCTGCTCAATGAGCAGTTCTTC.

This clonotype was picked up many times. This chain joins TRBV20-1 and TRBJ2-4, with D maybe TRBD2 (6 bases). CDR1 DFQATT and CDR2 SNEGSKA come from the germline V gene (reference sequence). CDR3 length equals 13 residues. Deletions cut 7 bases from V and 7 bases from J, with 17 bases between. Written as DNA, the CDR3 is TGCAGTGTTCCCGCGCGGGAAGATAACATTCAGTACTTC. Its protein product is CSVPAREDNIQYF.

This clonotype occurred many times. V gene TRBV12-3 or TRBV12-4 combines with J gene TRBJ2-2; 9 bases are a match to TRBD1. CDR3 length equals 15 residues. J was trimmed by 6 bases and V by 8 bases; bases with no gene match: 10. CDR3 sequence: CASLQGAIGAGELFF. For the CDR3, the DNA is TGTGCCAGCCTACAGGGGGCGATAGGAGCCGGGGAGCTGTTTTTT.

The V call is TRBV12-3 or TRBV12-4, the J call TRBJ2-2; TRBD1 matches at 9 bases. The CDR3 extends over 19 amino acids. Trimming took 4 bases from V and 5 from J; bases not matched to a gene: 17. The CDR3 DNA sequence: TGTGCCAGCAGTTCTCTAGGCCCGGGACAGGGATATAGGACCGGGGAGCTGTTTTTT. Protein: CASSSLGPGQGYRTGELFF.

The chain recombines TRBV6-1 with TRBJ2-7, with 14 nucleotides matching TRBD2. Germline-derived CDR1 and CDR2 are MNHNS and SASEGT. The CDR3 sequence is 16 residues long. The junction had 11 bases not matched to a gene; V was cut back by 1 base and J by 12 bases. CDR3 loop: CASSEGPLGTSGRGYV. For the CDR3, the DNA is TGTGCCAGCAGTGAAGGCCCCTTAGGGACTAGCGGGAGAGGGTACGTC.

The chain is built from TRBV7-9 and TRBJ1-6; D possibly corresponds to TRBD1 (5 bases). The germline V and J ends were trimmed by 4 bases and 7 bases, with 14 bases remaining between them. This CDR3 has 15 amino acids. Germline-derived CDR1 and CDR2 are SEHNR and FQNEAQ (reference sequence). The CDR3 DNA sequence: TGTGCCAGCAGCTGGGGGATTGGACGGAATTCACCCCTCCACTTT. Translated, it gives CASSWGIGRNSPLHF.

This clonotype was found many times. The V and J genes are TRBV24-1 and TRBJ2-1, with 10 bases lining up with TRBD2. The germline V gene encodes CDR1 KGHDR and CDR2 SFDVKD. The CDR3 is made up of 15 amino acids. V shed 2 bases, J shed 8 bases, and the junction held 5 bases outside the gene matches. In DNA form, the CDR3 reads TGTGCCACCAGTGATTCCCCTAGCGGGAGACATGAGCAGTTCTTC. Its protein is CATSDSPSGRHEQFF.

This clonotype was found many times. V gene TRBV29-1 combines with J gene TRBJ1-4; the D gene is possibly TRBD1 (5 bases). The V end was cut by 0 bases, the J end by 8 bases, with 13 bases between. The CDR3 is made up of 14 amino acids. Germline CDR1 is SQVTM and CDR2 is ANQGSEA. The CDR3 here is CSVEEVGPGEKLFF. The DNA of the CDR3 is TGCAGCGTTGAAGAGGTGGGGCCGGGGGAAAAACTGTTTTTT.

This clonotype has more than one count but fewer than ten. This chain uses TRBV5-5 with TRBJ2-3; D may match TRBD1 or TRBD2 (5 bases each). Germline CDR1 is SGHKS and CDR2 is YYEKEE (reference sequence). V was trimmed by 5 bases and J by 5 bases, leaving 9 bases between them. The CDR3 loop spans 12 amino acids. CDR3 residues: CASRWGIDTQYF. CDR3 coding DNA: TGTGCCAGCAGGTGGGGGATAGATACGCAGTATTTT.

This clonotype occurred many times. The CDR3 region is CAISGPEGQPYEQYF. In DNA, the CDR3 is TGTGCCATCAGTGGCCCGGAGGGACAGCCCTACGAGCAGTACTTC. V is TRBV10-3 and J is TRBJ2-7; weak D call: TRBD1 (7 bases). The V end lost 4 bases, the J end lost 2 bases, and 15 bases lay between the germline ends. This CDR3 has 15 residues. Per the germline V gene, CDR1 is ENHRY and CDR2 is SYGVKD.

This rearrangement joins TRBV13 to TRBJ2-1, with 8 bases matching TRBD1. Germline V lookup: CDR1 PRHDT, CDR2 FYEKMQ (reference sequence). The ends lost 6 bases at V and 4 bases at J; junction bases unmatched: 8. The CDR3 covers 15 residues. CDR3 sequence reads: CASSFTGGSYNEQFF. CDR3 nucleotide sequence: TGTGCCAGCAGTTTTACAGGGGGGTCTTACAATGAGCAGTTCTTC.

This clonotype was seen repeatedly, ten times or more. The chain uses TRBV3-1 and TRBJ1-1; D uncertain. This CDR3 is 12 amino acids long. Germline V gene data show CDR1 as LGHDT and CDR2 as YNNKEL (reference sequence). Trimming removed 8 bases from V and 3 bases from J, with 10 bases in between. CDR3 sequence reads: CASGEVDTEAFF. Here the CDR3 DNA reads TGTGCCAGCGGGGAGGTGGACACTGAAGCTTTCTTT. Variable domain in full (rest from reference TRBV3-1 and TRBJ1-1): DTAVSQTPKYLVTQMGNDKSIKCEQNLGHDTMYWYKQDSKKFLKIMFSYNNKELIINETVPNRFSPKSPDKAHLNLHINSLELGDSAVYFCASGEVDTEAFFGQGTRLTVV.

The rearrangement joins TRBV12-3 or TRBV12-4 to TRBJ2-1; either TRBD1 or TRBD2 may supply D (5 bases each). The CDR3 runs 16 residues. V was cut by 5 bases and J by 8 bases, with 22 bases left in between. This chain's CDR3 is CASSPSWDHLTDEQFF. CDR3 nucleotide sequence: TGTGCCAGCAGTCCGAGCTGGGACCACTTGACCGATGAGCAGTTCTTC.

This clonotype was seen more than once but under ten times. CDR3 DNA: TGTGCCAGCAGCCGCGTCGCGGAGGCCCACGAGCAGTACTTC. It translates to CASSRVAEAHEQYF. The chain combines TRBV7-9 with TRBJ2-7; a possible D gene is TRBD2 (5 bases). The CDR3 is 14 residues long. CDR1 is SEHNR and CDR2 is FQNEAQ in the germline V gene (reference sequence). V lost 5 bases to trimming and J lost 5 bases, with 16 bases between them.

This clonotype was recorded a few times. The chain is built from TRBV9 and TRBJ1-1; D not certain. There are 14 residues in the CDR3. From germline, CDR1 is SGDLS and CDR2 YYNGEE. Trimming shortened V by 0 bases and J by 1 base, and 7 bases separated the two germline ends. CDR3 loop: CASSVEMTNTEAFF. The CDR3 DNA reads TGTGCCAGCAGCGTAGAGATGACGAACACTGAAGCTTTCTTT.

The chain's CDR3 is CATSRDRGMDTEAFF. The CDR3 coding sequence is TGTGCCACCAGCAGAGATAGGGGGATGGACACTGAAGCTTTCTTT. This chain links TRBV15 with TRBJ1-1; D possibly corresponds to TRBD1 (6 bases). Trimming left V 0 bases short and J 3 bases short, with 11 bases between. In germline, CDR1 is LNHNV, CDR2 YYDKDF (reference sequence). The CDR3 is made up of 15 amino acids.

This chain links TRBV29-1 with TRBJ2-1; D is unclear. Trimming shortened V by 4 bases and J by 8 bases, and 9 bases separated the two germline ends. Germline loops: CDR1 SQVTM, CDR2 ANQGSEA. CDR3 length: 11 amino acids. CDR3 coding DNA: TGCAGCGTTGGGATAGGATATGAGCAGTTCTTC. Protein sequence: CSVGIGYEQFF.

In this sample, this clonotype turned up a few times. The genes are TRBV20-1 and TRBJ1-5, with D possibly matching TRBD1 (5 bases). V was pared by 3 bases and J by 0 bases, with 12 bases between. From germline, CDR1 is DFQATT and CDR2 SNEGSKA (reference sequence). This CDR3 region has 15 residues. The CDR3 DNA reads as TGCAGTGCTAGCGAGAGGGGATATAGCAATCAGCCCCAGCATTTT. This gives the protein CSASERGYSNQPQHF.

This clonotype was found many times. The chain uses TRBV6-5 and TRBJ2-1; D unresolved. V gave up 2 bases and J gave up 6 bases, with 2 bases separating them. CDR1 and CDR2 from the germline V gene are MNHEY and SVGAGI. This CDR3 spans 11 amino acids. CDR3 loop: CASSYLNEQFF. The CDR3 DNA is TGTGCCAGCAGTTACCTCAATGAGCAGTTCTTC.

The chain couples TRBV4-2 to TRBJ2-4, with D unclear. The germline gives CDR1 LGHNA, CDR2 YNFKEQ. This CDR3 region has 14 residues. Trimming took 5 bases from V and 3 from J, leaving 11 bases between them. The CDR3 is CASSYTGVKNIQYF. In nucleotides, the CDR3 is TGTGCCAGCAGCTATACTGGCGTCAAAAACATTCAGTACTTC.

Many counts were recorded for this clonotype. The chain links TRBV27 to TRBJ2-7, with D perhaps assigned TRBD1 or TRBD2 (5 bases each). There are 14 residues in the CDR3. Looked up from germline, CDR1 is MNHEY and CDR2 is SMNVEV (reference sequence). With 7 bases removed from V and 7 bases from J, the gap between germline ends came to 20 bases. The CDR3 sequence is CASKFGGALGEQYF. Here the CDR3 DNA reads TGTGCCAGCAAATTTGGGGGTGCCCTCGGGGAGCAGTACTTC.